These 24 T cell receptor beta chains were all obtained from the same sample, sequenced in a study of tumor-infiltrating lymphocytes in oesophageal squamous cell carcinoma. TCRdb redid the calling of the PCR reads with MiXCR, one entry per CDR3 protein. The repertoire holds 12,000 or so distinct CDR3 sequences, with around 53% as singletons. Sequenced: esophageal tumor tissue. Receptors originate from a female donor with esophageal squamous cell carcinoma.

Remarks on this clonotype: A clone one base away is much larger, so this may be a read error. The chain is built from TRBV7-6 and TRBJ2-7, with D perhaps matching TRBD2 (6 bases). CDR1 and CDR2 from the germline V gene are SGHVS and FNYEAQ. V shed 1 base and J shed 7 bases, with 14 bases lying between them. This CDR3 has 14 amino acids. DNA for the CDR3: TGTGCCAGCAGCTTAGGGGGGACTTCCAATGAGCAGTACTTC. It specifies CASSLGGTSNEQYF.

This rearrangement joins TRBV7-2 to TRBJ2-3; tentative D call: TRBD2 (6 bases). The J call may be faulty, since TRBJ2-7 better matches the DNA end. Germline CDR1 is SGHTA and CDR2 is FQGNSA. This CDR3 is built from 12 residues. CDR3 residues: CASRAGGFEQYF. The CDR3 DNA reads TGTGCCAGCAGGGCCGGGGGTTTCGAGCAGTACTTC.

The rearrangement uses TRBV6-8 and TRBJ2-1; 11 nucleotides match TRBD2. There are 17 residues in the CDR3. The V segment lost 5 bases and the J segment 9 bases; nucleotides outside the gene matches: 15. Germline V CDR1 and CDR2: MNHGY, SAAAGT. The CDR3 DNA sequence: TGTGCCAGCAGTCAATTAGCGGGAGGGTCCGACGTGGGTGAGCAGTTCTTC. It codes for CASSQLAGGSDVGEQFF.

This clonotype came up many times. This may be a read error, as it is one base from a much larger clone. The chain has TRBV27 and TRBJ2-5, with D hard to call. CDR3 length: 13 amino acids. The germline V gene has CDR1 MNHEY and CDR2 SMNVEV (reference sequence). V was cut by 3 bases and J by 11 bases, with 16 bases left in between. The CDR3 DNA reads as TGTGCCAGCAGTTTCTCTCCTATAAATGAGCAGTACTTC. Its translation: CASSFSPINEQYF.

J is TRBJ2-5 and V is TRBV7-2, with D perhaps TRBD1 (7 bases). The J call may be in error: the DNA end matches TRBJ2-7 better. The germline gives CDR1 SGHTA, CDR2 FQGNSA. The length of the CDR3 is 15 residues. CDR3 nucleotide sequence: TGTGCCAGCAGCTCTACGGACAGGAGGGGTTCCGAGCAGTACTTC. Translating gives CASSSTDRRGSEQYF.

This clonotype was observed many times. The rearrangement joins TRBV7-3 to TRBJ2-5; 7 bases are shared with TRBD1. This CDR3 spans 14 amino acids. CDR1 SGHTA and CDR2 FQGTGA come from the germline V gene. Trimming at V came to 0 bases and at J to 11 bases, leaving 9 bases not matched to a gene. CDR3 loop: CASSLTYRGDEQYF. The CDR3 DNA reads TGTGCCAGCAGCTTAACGTACAGGGGCGATGAGCAGTACTTC.

This clonotype has a handful of counts. The chain has TRBV7-9 and TRBJ2-1, with 8 bases aligning to TRBD2. Germline V gives CDR1 SEHNR, CDR2 FQNEAQ (reference sequence). Trimming cost V 5 bases and J 0 bases; bases outside gene matches: 3. The CDR3 is made up of 15 amino acids. The CDR3 sequence is CASSRSGASYNEQFF. CDR3 coding DNA: TGTGCCAGCAGCCGTAGCGGGGCCTCCTACAATGAGCAGTTCTTC.

In its sample, this clonotype is medium-sized. J is TRBJ1-2 and V is TRBV11-2; D possibly corresponds to TRBD1 (5 bases). This CDR3 has 17 amino acids. The germline V gene encodes CDR1 SGHAT and CDR2 FQNNGV. Trimming removed 2 bases from V and 2 bases from J, with 18 bases in between. CDR3 amino acids: CASSLFGQVGVNYGYTF. The CDR3 coding sequence is TGTGCCAGCAGCTTATTCGGACAAGTCGGGGTCAACTATGGCTACACCTTC.

This clonotype came up a few times. The V and J genes are TRBV3-1 and TRBJ2-2, with 9 bases fitting TRBD2. Germline V gives CDR1 LGHDT, CDR2 YNNKEL (reference sequence). J was trimmed by 5 bases and V by 5 bases; bases with no gene match: 12. This CDR3 has 17 amino acids. In DNA, the CDR3 is TGTGCCAGCAGCTTTAGCGGGAGCCACCCACAAACCGGGGAGCTGTTTTTT. Its translation is CASSFSGSHPQTGELFF.

This clonotype appeared many times. This chain joins TRBV27 and TRBJ1-5, with unresolved D. V was clipped by 6 bases and J by 7 bases, with 13 bases between them. This CDR3 is built from 13 residues. Germline loops: CDR1 MNHEY, CDR2 SMNVEV (reference sequence). The CDR3 DNA reads TGTGCCAGCAGCCCTTTGGCGGGACAGCCCCAGCATTTT. It yields the protein CASSPLAGQPQHF.

Concerning this clonotype: A much larger clone lies a single base off, so this may be a read error. This chain joins TRBV28 and TRBJ2-3, with D possibly being TRBD2 (5 bases). The DNA end is more similar to TRBJ2-1, so the J call may be wrong. Germline V lookup: CDR1 MDHEN, CDR2 SYDVKM. The CDR3 consists of 10 residues. CDR3 sequence (DNA): TGTGCCAGCAGACTAGGCGAGCAGTTCTTC. Amino acid sequence: CASRLGEQFF.

This clonotype appeared a few times. The V call is TRBV12-3 or TRBV12-4, the J call TRBJ2-5; tentatively, D is TRBD2 (7 bases). The end of the DNA is better explained by TRBJ2-7, so the J call may be wrong. The CDR3 contains 12 residues. The DNA of the CDR3 is TGTGCCAGTGGGGGCGGGGGTGACGAGCAGTACTTC. This sequence encodes CASGGGGDEQYF.

The DNA for the CDR3 is TGTGCCAGCAGTTACTCAGGGACGGCGGATGGCGAGCAGTACTTC. Its translation: CASSYSGTADGEQYF. The chain carries TRBV6-6 and TRBJ2-4, with D perhaps given as TRBD1 or TRBD2 (5 bases each). The DNA end is a closer match to TRBJ2-7, so the J assignment may be wrong. The CDR3 runs to 15 residues. Germline lookup yields CDR1 MNHNY and CDR2 SVGAGI (reference sequence).

The gene calls are TRBV7-6 and TRBJ2-3; 9 bases are shared with TRBD2. The end of the DNA aligns better with TRBJ2-7, so the J call may be wrong. This CDR3 is 13 amino acids long. Germline CDR1 reads SGHVS; CDR2 reads FNYEAQ. The CDR3 loop reads CASSFGLAGEQYF. The CDR3 DNA follows: TGTGCCAGCAGCTTCGGGCTAGCGGGGGAGCAGTACTTC.

About this clonotype: The conserved closing phenylalanine or tryptophan is absent in this CDR3, likely reflecting a read error. Because the CDR3's place on the DNA is in doubt, the DNA is left out and the CDR3 is given as listed by TCRdb. The chain carries TRBV7-8 and TRBJ1-1; TRBD1 is the table's D call and was not checked against the DNA. The CDR3 totals 18 residues, both ends included. Looked up from germline, CDR1 is SGHVS and CDR2 is FQNEAQ. The chain's CDR3 is CASSRDGQSSYNEQFFGP.

This clonotype was found many times. As DNA, the CDR3 is TGTGCCAGCAGCACAGGGGGCGCGAACGGGGAGCTGTTTTTT. Translating gives CASSTGGANGELFF. The V and J genes are TRBV5-4 and TRBJ2-2; 9 nucleotides match TRBD1. This CDR3 has 14 amino acids. Germline V gives CDR1 SGHNT, CDR2 YYREEE (reference sequence). Losses at the gene ends were 4 bases for V and 7 bases for J; bases not matched to a gene: 5.

In its sample, this clonotype was seen many times. This sequence joins TRBV11-2 and TRBJ1-2; 7 bases map to TRBD1. CDR3 length: 13 amino acids. The V gene's germline CDR1 is SGHAT and CDR2 FQNNGV. V gave up 1 base and J gave up 6 bases; unmatched junction bases: 2. The DNA for the CDR3 is TGTGCCAGCAGCTTAGGGACAGGCAATGGCTACACCTTC. Amino acids: CASSLGTGNGYTF.

The chain uses TRBV11-3 and TRBJ2-3; D may be TRBD1 (6 bases). The CDR3 covers 15 residues. V lost 5 bases to trimming and J lost 3 bases, with 15 bases between them. Germline CDR1 reads SGHNT; CDR2 reads YENEEA. In DNA, the CDR3 is TGTGCCAGCAGCATGGGGGCAGGGGAGACAGATACGCAGTATTTT. Encoded protein: CASSMGAGETDTQYF.

This clonotype was seen ten or more times. The V gene is TRBV11-2, the J gene TRBJ1-2; 9 positions agree with TRBD1. J lost 1 base, V lost 5 bases, and 14 bases had no gene match. This CDR3 has 18 residues. In germline, CDR1 is SGHAT, CDR2 FQNNGV. The chain's CDR3 is CASSPPPGQGNINYGYTF. The CDR3 nucleotides are TGTGCCAGCAGCCCCCCACCGGGACAGGGAAACATTAACTATGGCTACACCTTC.

The V call is TRBV7-4, the J call TRBJ2-5; TRBD2 matches 8 bases. CDR3 length: 16 amino acids. Unmatched junction bases numbered 7, after V lost 3 bases and J lost 1 base. Germline assignment: CDR1 SGHVT and CDR2 SQSDAQ. For the CDR3, the DNA is TGTGCCAGCAGCTTTGGGCTAGCGGGTTCCCAAGAGACCCAGTACTTC. This codes for CASSFGLAGSQETQYF.

Only a few counts were recorded for this clonotype. CDR3 DNA: TGTGCCAGCAGTTACGGGACTAGCCGCACAGATACGCAGTATTTT. Its translation: CASSYGTSRTDTQYF. This chain uses TRBV6-6 with TRBJ2-3, with 9 bases that match TRBD2. Germline values: CDR1 MNHNY, CDR2 SVGAGI (reference sequence). V gave up 2 bases and J gave up 1 base; unmatched junction bases: 1. The CDR3 has 15 residues.

The rearrangement links TRBV6-2 or TRBV6-3 to TRBJ2-3; the D gene could be TRBD1 or TRBD2 (6 bases each). The V gene lost 6 bases and the J gene lost 11 bases, with 24 bases spanning the gap. Germline V gene sequence: CDR1 MNHEY, CDR2 SVGEGT. This CDR3 contains 15 residues. The CDR3 DNA follows: TGTGCCAGCAGATCCGGTCGGCAGGGGAGGAACGAGCAGTATTTT. This translates into CASRSGRQGRNEQYF.

The CDR3 DNA is TGTGCCAGCAGCTGGGGACAGTCGAACGATTCACCCCTCCACTTT. It yields the protein CASSWGQSNDSPLHF. This chain joins TRBV7-2 and TRBJ1-6; 7 nucleotides line up with TRBD1. This CDR3 contains 15 residues. Germline trimming cut 4 bases from V and 8 bases from J; bases unmatched to any gene: 8. In germline, CDR1 is SGHTA, CDR2 FQGNSA.

This clonotype appeared many times. With a much larger clone just one base away, this may be a read error. The J gene is TRBJ2-1, the V gene TRBV10-2; weak D call: TRBD1 (5 bases). Germline lookup yields CDR1 WSHSY and CDR2 SAAADI. The CDR3 is 13 residues long. With 8 bases removed from V and 10 bases from J, the gap between germline ends came to 18 bases. The CDR3 DNA is TGCGCCAGCGCCCCAGGGTCTCTCTACGAGCAGTTCTTC. Its translation is CASAPGSLYEQFF.